The next 32 T cell receptor beta chains were all read from a single sample in a study of type 1 and type 2 diabetes patients. Genomic DNA was the PCR template. Amplification of the beta chain CDR3 used 30 forward and 13 reverse multiplex primers. TCRdb itself ran the multiplex PCR reads through MiXCR, one entry per CDR3 protein. The sample yields a few hundred thousand distinct CDR3 sequences, roughly 48% seen once. Input material: peripheral blood mononuclear cells (PBMCs). Receptors originate from a young man with type 2 diabetes.

The V gene is TRBV5-1, the J gene TRBJ2-2, with a tentative D call TRBD1 (5 bases). Germline V gives CDR1 SGHRS, CDR2 YFSETQ. The CDR3 spans 14 residues. V was trimmed by 6 bases and J by 1 base, leaving 10 bases between them. The CDR3 reads CASNTGKNTGELFF. The CDR3, as DNA: TGCGCCAGCAATACAGGAAAGAACACCGGGGAGCTGTTTTTT.

The chain couples TRBV6-5 to TRBJ1-1, with D tentatively TRBD1 (5 bases). CDR3 length equals 12 residues. The V and J ends lost 2 bases and 8 bases respectively, with 9 bases between them. CDR1 MNHEY and CDR2 SVGAGI come from the germline V gene. The CDR3 region is CASSYRAGEAFF. CDR3 in DNA: TGTGCCAGCAGTTACCGGGCAGGGGAAGCTTTCTTT.

This chain connects TRBV29-1 to TRBJ1-5; 10 nucleotides align to TRBD1. This CDR3 spans 15 amino acids. Germline CDR1 SQVTM, CDR2 ANQGSEA. V gave up 4 bases and J gave up 2 bases; unmatched junction bases: 5. The CDR3 loop reads CSVAGTGVGNQPQHF. The CDR3 DNA reads TGCAGCGTTGCCGGGACAGGGGTTGGCAATCAGCCCCAGCATTTT.

This clonotype was counted at least ten times. The J gene is TRBJ2-7, the V gene TRBV30; no definite D call. CDR3 length equals 13 residues. The germline gives CDR1 GTSNPN, CDR2 SVGIG (reference sequence). V was shortened by 1 base and J by 0 bases, with 7 bases between the two germline ends. CDR3 sequence (DNA): TGTGCCTGGAGTGACGGATTCTCCTACGAGCAGTACTTC. It translates to CAWSDGFSYEQYF.

This clonotype has just a few counts. The chain has TRBV20-1 and TRBJ2-7; 8 bases align to TRBD1. The J segment lost 4 bases and the V segment lost 3 bases, leaving 8 bases of the junction unmatched. CDR1 DFQATT and CDR2 SNEGSKA come from the germline V gene (reference sequence). This CDR3 comprises 14 residues. The DNA for the CDR3 is TGCAGTGCTAGGCCGGGCCAGGGGGCGTACGAGCAGTACTTC. Translation gives CSARPGQGAYEQYF.

The chain's CDR3 is CASSSGRAYEKLFF. The CDR3 coding sequence is TGCGCCAGCAGCTCCGGGAGGGCTTATGAAAAACTGTTTTTT. V and J are TRBV5-1 and TRBJ1-4; D is undetermined. There are 14 residues in the CDR3. Germline CDR1 is SGHRS and CDR2 is YFSETQ. Trimming shortened V by 3 bases and J by 6 bases, and 12 bases separated the two germline ends.

J is TRBJ1-4 and V is TRBV5-1; D gene ambiguous. The CDR3 spans 14 residues. The germline gives CDR1 SGHRS, CDR2 YFSETQ. The V end was cut by 0 bases, the J end by 3 bases, with 6 bases between. The DNA for the CDR3 is TGCGCCAGCAGCTTGGATGGGGCTAATGAAAAACTGTTTTTT. Amino acids: CASSLDGANEKLFF. The full variable domain, with the rest looked up from reference TRBV5-1 and TRBJ1-4, is KAGVTQTPRYLIKTRGQQVTLSCSPISGHRSVSWYQQTPGQGLQFLFEYFSETQRNKGNFPGRFSGRQFSNSRSEMNVSTLELGDSALYLCASSLDGANEKLFFGSGTQLSVL.

The chain links TRBV28 to TRBJ1-4; D gene unclear. Germline V gene data show CDR1 as MDHEN and CDR2 as SYDVKM. Trimming left V 1 base short and J 5 bases short, with 5 bases between. CDR3 size: 13 residues. The CDR3 DNA reads as TGTGCCAGCAGTTTATTTATGAATGAAAAACTGTTTTTT. Translated: CASSLFMNEKLFF.

This clonotype showed up many times. This chain uses TRBV2 with TRBJ2-7; D unresolved. The CDR3 sequence is 13 residues long. Trimming took off 3 bases at V and 5 bases at J, with 11 bases between the two ends. Germline-derived CDR1 and CDR2 are SNHLY and FYNNEI. The CDR3 DNA is TGTGCCAGCAGTGACCATGTGGGCCACGAGCAGTACTTC. Translating it yields CASSDHVGHEQYF.

Turning to this clonotype: A much bigger clone sits one base away, suggesting this may be a read error. CDR3 sequence: CASSVTGHEQYF. The CDR3 DNA is TGTGCCAGCAGTGTGACAGGGCACGAGCAGTACTTC. The J gene is TRBJ2-7, the V gene TRBV6-1, with TRBD1 identical over 7 bases. Unmatched junction bases numbered 2, after V lost 4 bases and J lost 5 bases. Germline V CDR1 and CDR2: MNHNS, SASEGT. CDR3 length equals 12 residues.

This chain joins TRBV12-3 or TRBV12-4 and TRBJ1-6; D unclear. V lost 7 bases and J 8 bases, leaving 18 bases between the germline ends. This CDR3 region has 15 residues. This CDR3 is CASTQLDLRYSPLHF. The CDR3 nucleotides are TGTGCCAGCACGCAGCTGGACCTACGATATTCACCCCTCCACTTT.

This clonotype was counted between two and nine times. The CDR3 here is CATRWNSEVTEAFF. The CDR3 coding sequence is TGTGCCACCCGATGGAATTCGGAGGTCACTGAAGCTTTCTTT. The chain joins TRBV10-3 to TRBJ1-1; D gene ambiguous. The V gene lost 10 bases and the J gene lost 4 bases, with 19 bases spanning the gap. This CDR3 region has 14 residues. Germline loops: CDR1 ENHRY, CDR2 SYGVKD.

This rearrangement joins TRBV2 to TRBJ2-6; D uncertain. Trimming stripped 11 bases from V and 0 bases from J, with 11 bases between. CDR1 and CDR2 from the germline V gene are SNHLY and FYNNEI. This CDR3 has 14 amino acids. CDR3 loop: CASLPGSGANVLTF. The CDR3 region has the DNA TGTGCCTCTCTCCCGGGCTCTGGGGCCAACGTCCTGACTTTC. Full variable domain (rest looked up from reference TRBV2 and TRBJ2-6): EPEVTQTPSHQVTQMGQEVILRCVPISNHLYFYWYRQILGQKVEFLVSFYNNEISEKSEIFDDQFSVERPDGSNFTLKIRSTKLEDSAMYFCASLPGSGANVLTFGAGSRLTVL.

V is TRBV5-1 and J is TRBJ2-1; 7 nucleotides agree with TRBD1. The germline gives CDR1 SGHRS, CDR2 YFSETQ. This CDR3 is 13 amino acids long. Trimming at V came to 5 bases and at J to 6 bases, leaving 5 bases not matched to a gene. In DNA form, the CDR3 reads TGCGCCAGCAGTATTGGACAGGCCAATGAGCAGTTCTTC. The encoded protein is CASSIGQANEQFF.

The CDR3 is CASSEALAKLRLGELFF. The CDR3 nucleotides are TGTGCCAGCAGTGAAGCACTCGCAAAGCTTAGATTGGGGGAGCTGTTTTTT. The V and J genes are TRBV7-3 and TRBJ2-2; D not certain. V lost 6 bases to trimming and J lost 8 bases, with 25 bases between them. CDR1 SGHTA and CDR2 FQGTGA come from the germline V gene. CDR3 size: 17 residues. The full variable domain, rest sourced from reference TRBV7-3 and TRBJ2-2, is GAGVSQTPSNKVTEKGKYVELRCDPISGHTALYWYRQSLGQGPEFLIYFQGTGAADDSGLPNDRFFAVRPEGSVSTLKIQRTERGDSAVYLCASSEALAKLRLGELFFGEGSRLTVL.

The chain carries TRBV7-3 and TRBJ2-3; weak D call: TRBD2 (5 bases). Germline V gives CDR1 SGHTA, CDR2 FQGTGA. The CDR3 runs 15 residues. V lost 2 bases to trimming and J lost 1 base, with 10 bases between them. In DNA form, the CDR3 reads TGTGCCAGCAGCTTAGTATTGGGAGGCACAGATACGCAGTATTTT. Protein sequence: CASSLVLGGTDTQYF.

The chain carries TRBV4-3 and TRBJ2-1; TRBD2 matches 10 bases. The CDR3 consists of 17 residues. Germline V gives CDR1 LGHNA, CDR2 YSLEER. The V segment lost 0 bases and the J segment 6 bases; nucleotides outside the gene matches: 8. For the CDR3, the DNA is TGCGCCAGCAGCCAAGATCTCCGGACTAGCGGAGGCAATGAGCAGTTCTTC. It codes for CASSQDLRTSGGNEQFF.

This clonotype showed up many times. V gene TRBV7-8 combines with J gene TRBJ1-2, with TRBD1 matching 8 bases. Trimming cost V 5 bases and J 6 bases; bases outside gene matches: 8. This CDR3 spans 14 amino acids. The germline CDR1 and CDR2 sequences are SGHVS and FQNEAQ. The CDR3 coding sequence is TGTGCCAGCAGCACTAGGACAGGGAACCATGGCTACACCTTC. Protein product: CASSTRTGNHGYTF.

This clonotype was observed a single time. The rearrangement links TRBV9 to TRBJ1-1, with 7 bases lining up with TRBD1. V trimming: 3 bases; J trimming: 3 bases; junction bases outside the gene matches: 5. The germline V gene encodes CDR1 SGDLS and CDR2 YYNGEE. The CDR3 totals 14 residues. The CDR3 is CASSATGKDTEAFF. In DNA form, the CDR3 reads TGTGCCAGCAGCGCGACAGGGAAGGACACTGAAGCTTTCTTT.

The genes are TRBV12-3 or TRBV12-4 and TRBJ1-6; D unresolved. CDR3 length: 17 residues. The V gene lost 0 bases and the J gene lost 9 bases, with 18 bases spanning the gap. CDR3 loop: CASSLALGVEVGSPLHF. CDR3 DNA: TGTGCCAGCAGTTTAGCGCTTGGGGTAGAGGTTGGTTCACCCCTCCACTTT.

The J gene is TRBJ1-1, the V gene TRBV7-2; D uncertain. The V gene lost 1 base and the J gene lost 1 base, with 7 bases spanning the gap. The CDR3 length is 14 residues. Per the germline V gene, CDR1 is SGHTA and CDR2 is FQGNSA. CDR3 sequence reads: CASSLEVGNTEAFF. The CDR3 DNA reads as TGTGCCAGCAGCTTAGAGGTTGGGAACACTGAAGCTTTCTTT.

Only a few counts were recorded for this clonotype. The CDR3: CASSTSSRAYNEQFF. CDR3 nucleotide sequence: TGTGCCAGCAGCACCTCCTCGCGGGCCTACAATGAGCAGTTCTTC. J is TRBJ2-1 and V is TRBV7-2; perhaps TRBD2 as D (5 bases). Looked up from germline, CDR1 is SGHTA and CDR2 is FQGNSA. V dropped 5 bases and J dropped 2 bases, with 13 bases sitting between them. This CDR3 contains 15 residues.

This chain links TRBV6-6 with TRBJ2-7, with D perhaps given as TRBD1 or TRBD2 (5 bases each). CDR3 length equals 12 residues. V gave up 5 bases and J gave up 4 bases, with 9 bases separating them. CDR1 and CDR2 from the germline V gene are MNHNY and SVGAGI (reference sequence). CDR3 nucleotides: TGTGCCAGCAGTCAGAGGGGATACGAGCAGTACTTC. This codes for CASSQRGYEQYF.

The chain links TRBV19 to TRBJ2-1; 7 bases line up with TRBD2. Trimming at V came to 6 bases and at J to 9 bases, leaving 14 bases not matched to a gene. Germline V gene sequence: CDR1 LNHDA, CDR2 SQIVND (reference sequence). This CDR3 spans 15 amino acids. The CDR3 DNA sequence: TGTGCCAGTAGGCCGGTGGGTGCGGGAGTTTCTGAGCAGTTCTTC. This gives the protein CASRPVGAGVSEQFF.

The gene calls are TRBV30 and TRBJ2-7; either TRBD1 or TRBD2 may fit D (6 bases each). CDR3 length: 11 amino acids. Deletions cut 4 bases from V and 6 bases from J, with 10 bases between. The germline V gene has CDR1 GTSNPN and CDR2 SVGIG (reference sequence). CDR3 region: CAWTGEVEQYF. CDR3 nucleotide sequence: TGTGCCTGGACAGGGGAGGTCGAGCAGTACTTC.

V gene TRBV7-9 combines with J gene TRBJ2-7; the D call may be TRBD1 or TRBD2 (5 bases each). The CDR3 is 15 residues long. Trimming cost V 6 bases and J 0 bases, with 15 bases left between them. CDR1 SEHNR and CDR2 FQNEAQ come from the germline V gene (reference sequence). The CDR3 DNA is TGTGCCAGCAGAGATCTGAGGGGAAGCTCCTACGAGCAGTACTTC. It yields the protein CASRDLRGSSYEQYF.

The V and J genes are TRBV20-1 and TRBJ2-1; TRBD1 is a possible D gene (6 bases). Trimming stripped 6 bases from V and 0 bases from J, with 9 bases between. Germline V gives CDR1 DFQATT, CDR2 SNEGSKA (reference sequence). This CDR3 is 13 amino acids long. CDR3 in DNA: TGCAGTGCCCGGGACAACTCCTACAATGAGCAGTTCTTC. Its protein product is CSARDNSYNEQFF.

This clonotype was counted only a few times. The CDR3 reads CASSSFVQETQYF. In DNA, the CDR3 is TGCGCCAGCAGCTCGTTCGTCCAAGAGACCCAGTACTTC. The rearrangement links TRBV5-1 to TRBJ2-5; D ambiguous. The CDR3 covers 13 residues. Between the trimmed V and J ends, which lost 3 bases and 1 base, there was a span of 7 bases. Germline V CDR1 and CDR2: SGHRS, YFSETQ.

This clonotype was counted a few times. The chain joins TRBV12-3 or TRBV12-4 to TRBJ1-2, with 9 positions matching TRBD1. The CDR3 has 15 residues. Trimming took 3 bases from V and 3 from J; bases not matched to a gene: 5. The CDR3 bases are TGTGCCAGCAGTTTTATCGGGACAGGGCACTATGGCTACACCTTC. It is translated as CASSFIGTGHYGYTF.

The V and J genes are TRBV19 and TRBJ2-7, with unresolved D. The CDR3 is 12 residues long. Germline CDR1 LNHDA, CDR2 SQIVND (reference sequence). V shed 6 bases and J shed 0 bases, with 6 bases lying between them. In DNA form, the CDR3 reads TGTGCCAGTAGGGCCGACTCCTACGAGCAGTACTTC. It translates to CASRADSYEQYF.

On this clonotype: Its ends do not fully match the called genes, so a read error is possible. The V call is TRBV19, the J call TRBJ1-4; no firm D call. The CDR3 length is 17 residues. Per the germline V gene, CDR1 is LNHDA and CDR2 is SQIVND (reference sequence). Here the CDR3 DNA reads TGCGCCAGTAGTACGTTACCGGGCCCTCCTTTGGGGGAAAAACTGTTTTTT. It codes for CASSTLPGPPLGEKLFF. Combining the CDR3 with reference TRBV19 and TRBJ1-4 gives the whole variable domain DGGITQSPKYLFRKEGQNVTLSCEQNLNHDAMYWYRQDPGQGLRLIYYSQIVNDFQKGDIAEGYSVSREKKESFPLTVTSAQKNPTAFYLCASSTLPGPPLGEKLFFGSGTQLSVL.

The chain combines TRBV6-6 with TRBJ1-2; the D gene is possibly TRBD1 (5 bases). The germline CDR1 and CDR2 sequences are MNHNY and SVGAGI (reference sequence). The CDR3 has 14 residues. The germline V and J ends were trimmed by 0 bases and 4 bases, with 9 bases remaining between them. The CDR3 reads CASSYSGTSYGYTF. The CDR3 DNA reads TGTGCCAGCAGTTACTCCGGGACCTCCTATGGCTACACCTTC.